This T cell receptor (beta chain) was recorded in a study of blood T cell repertoires in COVID-19. Study information: Samples taken during acute and convalescent COVID-19 were collected in the United States, Italy and Spain. In each case, the material was cDNA or gDNA derived from T cells, B-cell-depleted T cells, or PBMCs.

Trimming removed 7 bases from V and 1 base from J; junction bases left unmatched: 16. This CDR3 is built from 19 residues. CDR1 is LNHDA and CDR2 is SQIVND in the germline V gene (reference sequence). As processed by the authors: Cell counts per sample came from amplifying reference gene primers. Measured with immunoSEQ multiplex PCR; TCRdb has only the in-frame clones, and not every one. D and trimming come from the DNA, and the V and J calls and clone size come from that table. Among more than 100,000 clones listed, about 82% were seen once. Sequencing used peripheral blood. The sequence came from a man in his sixties with active or convalescent COVID-19. The chain has TRBV19 and TRBJ2-6; 7 bases fit TRBD1. The CDR3 nucleotides are TGTGCCAGTACCGGCCCCCTCCCGGGACAGAGGTCTGGGGCCAACGTCCTGACTTTC. Residues: CASTGPLPGQRSGANVLTF.